This T cell receptor (beta chain) was profiled in a study of shared clonotypes between healthy human individuals. Study details: Used for every donor were three CD4 naive, three CD4 memory, two CD8 naive and one CD8 memory plate.

In the CD4+ fraction, cells were divided into CD45RA+ naive and CD45RA-negative memory subsets. The CDR3 sequence is 13 residues long. The germline V gene encodes CDR1 LNHDA and CDR2 SQIVND (reference sequence). V was shortened by 4 bases and J by 7 bases, with 11 bases between the two germline ends. Each cell subset's genomic DNA was divided evenly among several immunoSEQ plates. TCRdb keeps only in-frame clones here, not all; method: immunoSEQ multiplex PCR. The sample lists millions of clones; more than 80% were seen once. The chain is built from TRBV19 and TRBJ1-5; D is undetermined. The source of this sequence is a man between 18 and 29 years old in good health. Some clones in this sample may be carry-over from other donors' samples. Sequencing was performed on naive CD4+ T cells from PBMCs. Subset reported: CD45RA+ positively selected. CDR3 amino acids: CASSTLGRQPQHF. In nucleotides, the CDR3 is TGTGCCAGTAGTACCTTGGGGAGGCAGCCCCAGCATTTT. Drawing the rest from reference TRBV19 and TRBJ1-5, the complete variable domain is DGGITQSPKYLFRKEGQNVTLSCEQNLNHDAMYWYRQDPGQGLRLIYYSQIVNDFQKGDIAEGYSVSREKKESFPLTVTSAQKNPTAFYLCASSTLGRQPQHFGDGTRLSIL.